This TCR beta chain derives from a study of T-cell memory formation after mild COVID-19. TCRdb analysed the 5' RACE reads with MiXCR anew, one entry per CDR3 protein. The table lists more than 350,000 distinct CDR3 sequences, 20% to 25% of them singletons, with 9.5% to 15% in the top ten. V was trimmed by 5 bases and J by 2 bases, leaving 9 bases between them. The CDR3 covers 13 residues. Sequencing used PBMCs or a T cell subset sorted from them (not recorded which). The receptor's source is an adult woman who had mild COVID-19 (a few samples of this study predate the infection). Cell type and time point are not known. The V call is TRBV12-3 or TRBV12-4, the J call TRBJ1-2, with D hard to call. CDR3 sequence reads: CASSPAPNYGYTF. The CDR3 bases are TGTGCCAGCAGTCCCGCCCCAAACTATGGCTACACCTTC.